The 21 T cell receptor beta chains below were found in one sample sequenced in a study of blood T cell repertoires in COVID-19. Sequencing was performed with immunoSEQ multiplex PCR; in TCRdb, only in-frame clones are kept and a portion is missing. The sample records about 260,000 clones, about 85% being singletons. What was sequenced was peripheral blood. Every receptor here comes from a human donor in a cohort sampled during active COVID-19.

Remarks on this clone: Within the sample, other DNA sequences also encode this same CDR3. V is TRBV20-1 and J is TRBJ2-7; 7 bases line up with TRBD2. Germline CDR1 and CDR2: DFQATT and SNEGSKA (reference sequence). The CDR3 runs to 11 residues. V dropped 7 bases and J dropped 3; count of bases not matched to a gene: 3. CDR3 nucleotides: TGCAGTGTAGCGGGTAGCTACGAGCAGTACTTC. It specifies CSVAGSYEQYF.

This chain joins TRBV6-2 or TRBV6-3 and TRBJ2-1, with TRBD2 as a possible D gene (6 bases). The V gene's germline CDR1 is MNHEY and CDR2 SVGEGT. CDR3 size: 15 residues. V was shortened by 3 bases and J by 7 bases, with 16 bases between the two germline ends. CDR3 sequence reads: CASSYLAGSYNEQFF. In DNA, the CDR3 is TGTGCCAGCAGTTATTTGGCCGGGAGTTATAATGAGCAGTTCTTC.

The chain links TRBV7-9 to TRBJ1-2; 7 nucleotides align to TRBD1. V lost 4 bases to trimming and J lost 6 bases; unmatched junction nucleotides: 5. The CDR3 sequence is 13 residues long. In germline, CDR1 is SEHNR, CDR2 FQNEAQ (reference sequence). The CDR3 protein is CASSWTGVNGYTF. CDR3 sequence (DNA): TGTGCCAGCAGCTGGACAGGAGTAAATGGCTACACCTTC.

The chain has TRBV10-3 and TRBJ1-3; D is undetermined. V lost 10 bases and J 3 bases, leaving 16 bases between the germline ends. The CDR3 has 14 amino acids. Per germline, CDR1 ENHRY and CDR2 SYGVKD. In nucleotides, the CDR3 is TGTGCCACCACCGTCGAGGCTAGTGGAAACACCATATATTTT. Protein: CATTVEASGNTIYF.

In this sample, this clone turned up a few times. V usage is TRBV12-3 or TRBV12-4 and J usage is TRBJ2-1; TRBD1 matches 10 bases. This CDR3 has 13 residues. Trimming removed 4 bases from V and 9 bases from J; junction bases left unmatched: 3. This chain's CDR3 is CASSSGQGIEQFF. The CDR3 DNA reads TGTGCCAGCAGTTCGGGACAGGGGATTGAGCAGTTCTTC.

V gene TRBV30 combines with J gene TRBJ2-1; tentatively, D is TRBD1 (5 bases). V dropped 4 bases and J dropped 5 bases, with 15 bases sitting between them. Per germline, CDR1 GTSNPN and CDR2 SVGIG (reference sequence). The CDR3 loop spans 14 amino acids. CDR3 loop: CAWTGFGLHNEQFF. In DNA form, the CDR3 reads TGTGCCTGGACAGGGTTTGGCCTCCACAATGAGCAGTTCTTC. Filled out from reference TRBV30 and TRBJ2-1, the complete variable domain reads SQTIHQWPATLVQPVGSPLSLECTVEGTSNPNLYWYRQAAGRGLQLLFYSVGIGQISSEVPQNLSASRPQDRQFILSSKKLLLSDSGFYLCAWTGFGLHNEQFFGPGTRLTVL.

The chain joins TRBV4-1 to TRBJ2-3, with D hard to call. V lost 1 base to trimming and J lost 3 bases, with 5 bases between them. The CDR3 consists of 13 residues. Germline CDR1 reads MGHRA; CDR2 reads YSYEKL. The CDR3 loop reads CASSQAPTDTQYF. DNA for the CDR3: TGCGCCAGCAGCCAAGCCCCTACAGATACGCAGTATTTT.

The table lists this clone with a count of one. The genes are TRBV15 and TRBJ2-7; 8 nucleotides align to TRBD1. The germline V gene encodes CDR1 LNHNV and CDR2 YYDKDF (reference sequence). Trimming at V came to 1 base and at J to 4 bases, leaving 9 bases not matched to a gene. This CDR3 has 16 amino acids. CDR3 in amino acids: CATSRGPRQGSYEQYF. CDR3 nucleotides: TGTGCCACCAGCAGAGGGCCGCGACAGGGGTCGTACGAGCAGTACTTC.

The table lists this clone with a few counts. J is TRBJ2-1 and V is TRBV6-6; 13 positions agree with TRBD2. The CDR3 has 17 amino acids. Germline-derived CDR1 and CDR2 are MNHNY and SVGAGI (reference sequence). Trimming at V came to 5 bases and at J to 2 bases, leaving 6 bases not matched to a gene. CDR3 in amino acids: CASSLTSGRAAYNEQFF. The DNA for the CDR3 is TGTGCCAGCAGTCTCACTAGCGGGAGGGCGGCCTACAATGAGCAGTTCTTC.

The chain recombines TRBV19 with TRBJ2-3; no firm D call. The germline V gene has CDR1 LNHDA and CDR2 SQIVND (reference sequence). The CDR3 loop spans 13 amino acids. V gave up 5 bases and J gave up 6 bases, with 12 bases separating them. The CDR3 spells CASSPIVGDTQYF. CDR3 DNA: TGTGCCAGTAGTCCAATCGTCGGGGATACGCAGTATTTT.

The genes are TRBV5-6 and TRBJ2-4; TRBD1 aligns across 7 bases. Trimming removed 3 bases from V and 6 bases from J; junction bases left unmatched: 6. Germline-derived CDR1 and CDR2 are SGHDT and YYEEEE. The CDR3 sequence is 14 residues long. CDR3: CASSSGTVGNIQYF. CDR3 in DNA: TGTGCCAGCAGCTCAGGGACAGTAGGAAACATTCAGTACTTC. Using reference TRBV5-6 and TRBJ2-4 for the parts outside the CDR3, the full variable domain is DAGVTQSPTHLIKTRGQQVTLRCSPKSGHDTVSWYQQALGQGPQFIFQYYEEEERQRGNFPDRFSGHQFPNYSSELNVNALLLGDSALYLCASSSGTVGNIQYFGAGTRLSVL.

V and J are TRBV7-2 and TRBJ2-3, with D perhaps TRBD2 (6 bases). The CDR3 sequence is 17 residues long. Trimming pared 5 bases from V and 3 bases from J, leaving 21 bases between. The germline V gene encodes CDR1 SGHTA and CDR2 FQGNSA. The CDR3 region is CASSVVPAGLRTDTQYF. Here the CDR3 DNA reads TGTGCCAGCAGCGTTGTTCCAGCGGGCCTAAGAACAGATACGCAGTATTTT.

This clone was detected ten times or more. The V gene is TRBV4-1, the J gene TRBJ2-1, with TRBD2 matching 11 bases. Germline V CDR1 and CDR2: MGHRA, YSYEKL. After removal of 4 bases from V and 7 bases from J, the junction contained 12 bases not matched to a gene. The CDR3 contains 17 residues. As DNA, the CDR3 is TGCGCCAGCAGCCCTCTCTTCACTAGCGGGAGTTTTAATGAGCAGTTCTTC. This codes for CASSPLFTSGSFNEQFF.

Only one count was recorded for this clone. The chain is built from TRBV2 and TRBJ1-2; possibly TRBD1 for D (6 bases). The V gene lost 5 bases and the J gene lost 2 bases, with 9 bases spanning the gap. The CDR3 consists of 13 residues. Germline V gene sequence: CDR1 SNHLY, CDR2 FYNNEI. CDR3 region: CASSLQGNYGYTF. The CDR3 DNA reads TGTGCCAGCAGTCTCCAGGGGAACTATGGCTACACCTTC.

V gene TRBV6-6 combines with J gene TRBJ2-2; unclear D gene. Germline V CDR1 and CDR2: MNHNY, SVGAGI (reference sequence). The germline V and J ends were trimmed by 7 bases and 7 bases, with 7 bases remaining between them. This CDR3 has 11 residues. CDR3 in DNA: TGTGCCAGCATGAGTCGCGGGGAGCTGTTTTTT. Protein: CASMSRGELFF.

The rearrangement uses TRBV29-1 and TRBJ1-1; 7 nucleotides match TRBD1. This CDR3 region has 13 residues. Germline V gene lookup returns CDR1 SQVTM and CDR2 ANQGSEA. V trimming: 6 bases; J trimming: 1 base; junction bases outside the gene matches: 5. The CDR3 nucleotides read TGCAGCGTGGGACAGCTCTCGAACACTGAAGCTTTCTTT. As protein: CSVGQLSNTEAFF.

The J gene is TRBJ2-3, the V gene TRBV5-4, with TRBD2 matching 11 bases. The CDR3 totals 16 residues. V shed 3 bases, J shed 5 bases, and the junction held 8 bases outside the gene matches. Germline lookup yields CDR1 SGHNT and CDR2 YYREEE (reference sequence). The chain's CDR3 is CASSYIAGGPVDTQYF. CDR3 in DNA: TGTGCCAGCAGCTACATAGCGGGAGGGCCGGTAGATACGCAGTATTTT.

J is TRBJ2-1 and V is TRBV29-1; TRBD1 agrees at 8 bases. Germline V gene data show CDR1 as SQVTM and CDR2 as ANQGSEA. The J segment lost 10 bases and the V segment lost 6 bases, leaving 11 bases of the junction unmatched. The CDR3 is made up of 13 amino acids. CDR3 bases: TGCAGCGTGGAACGGACAGGGTCGGGCGAGCAGTTCTTC. Amino acid sequence: CSVERTGSGEQFF.

The V call is TRBV7-9, the J call TRBJ2-7; D is perhaps TRBD1 (6 bases). V lost 6 bases and J lost 3, with 18 bases in between. Germline lookup yields CDR1 SEHNR and CDR2 FQNEAQ (reference sequence). This CDR3 region has 15 residues. CDR3: CASSRGQGLSYEQYF. The DNA for the CDR3 is TGTGCCAGCAGTAGAGGGCAGGGGTTAAGCTACGAGCAGTACTTC.

This rearrangement joins TRBV18 to TRBJ2-1; 7 bases line up with TRBD2. Trimming at V came to 5 bases and at J to 10 bases, leaving 11 bases not matched to a gene. The CDR3 is made up of 14 amino acids. Germline CDR1 and CDR2: KGHSH and LQKENI. As DNA, the CDR3 is TGTGCCAGCTCATCCGGACTAGTACTGGGCGAGCAGTTCTTC. Its translation: CASSSGLVLGEQFF.

V is TRBV5-1 and J is TRBJ2-3, with 13 positions matching TRBD2. J lost 3 bases, V lost 2 bases, and 6 bases had no gene match. The V gene's germline CDR1 is SGHRS and CDR2 YFSETQ. There are 17 residues in the CDR3. CDR3: CASSFGTSGKVTDTQYF. CDR3 nucleotide sequence: TGCGCCAGCAGCTTCGGGACTAGCGGGAAAGTAACAGATACGCAGTATTTT. Full variable domain (remainder filled in from reference TRBV5-1 and TRBJ2-3): KAGVTQTPRYLIKTRGQQVTLSCSPISGHRSVSWYQQTPGQGLQFLFEYFSETQRNKGNFPGRFSGRQFSNSRSEMNVSTLELGDSALYLCASSFGTSGKVTDTQYFGPGTRLTVL.